The rows below give T cell receptor beta chains drawn from one sample of a study of shared clonotypes between healthy human individuals. Produced via immunoSEQ multiplex PCR; TCRdb's table is partial and in-frame only. The sample yields approximately 590,000 clones, around 95% seen once. The sample taken for sequencing was naive CD8+ T cells sorted from blood. These receptor sequences come from a woman aged 30 to 39 in good health. Both conserved end residues are part of each CDR3. D genes are given only for firm matches. Clone size is stated in some rows and not others, as once, few, many or a class when expanded.

v_gene	d_gene	abundance	j_gene	CDR3aa	CDR3nt
TRBV27	TRBD1	-	TRBJ2-1	CASSSSPLGQGSYNEQFF	TGTGCCAGCAGTTCCTCGCCGCTGGGACAGGGGTCCTACAATGAGCAGTTCTTC
TRBV13	-	-	TRBJ2-1	CASSLGGDKVNEQFF	TGTGCCAGCAGCTTAGGGGGGGATAAGGTCAATGAGCAGTTCTTC
TRBV30	-	-	TRBJ2-4	CAWSVLRDGRAKNIQYF	TGTGCCTGGAGTGTACTGCGGGATGGTAGGGCCAAAAACATTCAGTACTTC
TRBV28	-	-	TRBJ1-5	CASSLQGNQPQHF	TGTGCCAGCAGTTTACAGGGCAATCAGCCCCAGCATTTT
TRBV5-1	TRBD2	-	TRBJ2-7	CASNQAGGAYEQYF	TGCGCCAGCAACCAAGCGGGAGGGGCCTACGAGCAGTACTTC
TRBV7-9	-	-	TRBJ2-1	CASSPPPGNSEQFF	TGTGCCAGCAGCCCCCCCCCAGGGAATAGTGAGCAGTTCTTC
TRBV7-9	TRBD2	once	TRBJ2-5	CASSTTGREEQYF	TGTGCCAGCAGCACCACGGGGAGGGAGGAGCAGTACTTC
TRBV4-1	-	once	TRBJ1-1	CASSEGRHTEAFF	TGCGCCAGCAGCGAAGGGCGACACACTGAAGCTTTCTTT
TRBV11-1	TRBD1	-	TRBJ2-7	CASSLPRGTSYEQYF	TGTGCCAGCAGCTTGCCCAGGGGGACCAGCTACGAGCAGTACTTC
TRBV9	-	once	TRBJ2-3	CASSPWSREDTQYF	TGTGCCAGCAGCCCCTGGTCCAGGGAAGATACGCAGTATTTT
TRBV9	-	-	TRBJ1-3	CASSEQGGSGNTIYF	TGTGCCAGCAGCGAACAGGGCGGATCTGGAAACACCATATATTTT
TRBV13	-	-	TRBJ1-1	CASSLGGGPNTEAFF	TGTGCCAGCAGCTTAGGTGGAGGGCCGAACACTGAAGCTTTCTTT
TRBV18	-	few	TRBJ1-1	CASSFPGNTEAFF	TGTGCCAGCTCATTTCCGGGTAACACTGAAGCTTTCTTT
TRBV7-2	-	once	TRBJ1-2	CASSDYPGGTTSNYGYTF	TGTGCCAGCAGCGACTACCCGGGGGGGACAACCTCCAACTATGGCTACACCTTC
TRBV28	-	-	TRBJ2-3	CASSSQPISTDTQYF	TGTGCCAGCAGTTCACAGCCGATAAGCACAGATACGCAGTATTTT
TRBV6-6	-	-	TRBJ2-3	CASSYSLLALDTQYF	TGTGCCAGCAGTTACTCGTTACTAGCATTAGATACGCAGTATTTT
TRBV9	-	-	TRBJ1-1	CASSVGTNTEAFF	TGTGCCAGCAGCGTTGGAACGAACACTGAAGCTTTCTTT
TRBV19	-	-	TRBJ1-3	CASSGPGQNGNTIYF	TGTGCCAGTAGTGGCCCTGGACAAAATGGAAACACCATATATTTT
TRBV29-1	-	-	TRBJ2-1	CSVVSSAAAYNEQFF	TGCAGCGTTGTCTCCTCTGCGGCCGCCTACAATGAGCAGTTCTTC
TRBV29-1	-	-	TRBJ2-7	CSVEDPTGTYEQYF	TGCAGCGTTGAAGATCCGACAGGCACCTACGAGCAGTACTTC
TRBV10-3	-	-	TRBJ2-7	CAIRTAQTYEQYF	TGTGCCATCAGGACAGCGCAGACTTACGAGCAGTACTTC
TRBV7-9	TRBD1	-	TRBJ1-5	CASSFGQGSQPQHF	TGTGCCAGCAGCTTCGGACAGGGGAGTCAGCCCCAGCATTTT
TRBV27	-	-	TRBJ1-1	CASSLSGQEAFF	TGTGCCAGCAGTTTAAGCGGCCAGGAAGCTTTCTTT
TRBV2	-	-	TRBJ2-4	CASTDPRVVAKNIQYF	TGTGCCAGCACCGACCCCCGGGTAGTGGCCAAAAACATTCAGTACTTC
TRBV27	-	-	TRBJ1-6	CASSPLSGDNSPLHF	TGTGCCAGCAGTCCCCTTTCAGGCGATAATTCACCCCTCCACTTT
TRBV6-1	-	-	TRBJ2-7	CASNPLVRFYEQYF	TGTGCCAGCAATCCCTTGGTTCGGTTTTACGAGCAGTACTTC
TRBV28	-	-	TRBJ1-1	CASSLKGGNTEAFF	TGTGCCAGCAGTTTAAAAGGGGGGAACACTGAAGCTTTCTTT
TRBV29-1	TRBD1	-	TRBJ2-1	CSVVKGQGETEQFF	TGCAGCGTTGTGAAGGGACAGGGAGAAACTGAGCAGTTCTTC
TRBV25-1	-	-	TRBJ1-6	CASSTHGLSPLHF	TGTGCCAGCAGCACCCATGGGCTTTCACCCCTCCACTTT
TRBV19	TRBD2	-	TRBJ2-5	CASSVPGGQETQYF	TGTGCCAGTAGTGTACCGGGAGGACAAGAGACCCAGTACTTC
TRBV28	-	-	TRBJ1-5	CASSLDSLNQPQHF	TGTGCCAGCAGTTTGGACAGTCTCAATCAGCCCCAGCATTTT
TRBV5-1	-	-	TRBJ2-7	CASSLLGASTYEQYF	TGCGCCAGCAGCTTGTTGGGTGCTTCCACCTACGAGCAGTACTTC
TRBV5-6	TRBD2	-	TRBJ2-7	CASSLASGNSYEQYF	TGTGCCAGCAGCTTGGCTAGCGGGAATTCCTACGAGCAGTACTTC
TRBV29-1	-	-	TRBJ2-1	CSVEGRGTYNEQFF	TGCAGCGTTGAAGGGCGGGGAACCTACAATGAGCAGTTCTTC
TRBV5-1	TRBD2	-	TRBJ2-7	CASSLDGHGGTSGNYEQYF	TGCGCCAGCAGCTTGGACGGTCATGGGGGGACTAGCGGGAACTACGAGCAGTACTTC
TRBV5-1	TRBD1	-	TRBJ1-1	CASSLGTGHEAFF	TGCGCCAGCAGCTTGGGGACAGGGCATGAAGCTTTCTTT
TRBV7-9	-	-	TRBJ2-7	CASSLSGGEQYF	TGTGCCAGCAGCTTATCCGGGGGCGAGCAGTACTTC
TRBV28	-	-	TRBJ1-2	CASSLGSPADYGYTF	TGTGCCAGCAGTTTAGGGTCCCCTGCGGACTATGGCTACACCTTC
TRBV20-1	-	-	TRBJ2-1	CSARVVSEQFF	TGCAGTGCTAGAGTGGTGTCTGAGCAGTTCTTC
TRBV7-8	-	-	TRBJ1-1	CASSFLEMNTEAFF	TGTGCCAGCAGCTTTTTAGAAATGAACACTGAAGCTTTCTTT
TRBV6-1	-	-	TRBJ2-1	CASREGVLRFF	TGTGCCAGCAGAGAAGGGGTCCTTCGGTTCTTC
TRBV28	TRBD2	-	TRBJ2-3	CASSFLAGSTDTQYF	TGTGCCAGCAGTTTCCTAGCGGGAAGCACAGATACGCAGTATTTT
TRBV5-8	-	-	TRBJ1-5	CASSLGTNSNQPQHF	TGTGCCAGCAGCTTGGGGACGAATAGCAATCAGCCCCAGCATTTT
TRBV2	TRBD2	-	TRBJ2-7	CASSLTSGLYEQYF	TGTGCCAGCAGTTTGACTAGCGGGTTGTACGAGCAGTACTTC
TRBV28	-	once	TRBJ2-7	CASSVSVYSEESYEQYF	TGTGCCAGCAGCGTGTCGGTCTACAGCGAAGAGTCCTACGAGCAGTACTTC
TRBV5-1	TRBD2	-	TRBJ2-7	CASSGLAGGPQGPYEQYF	TGCGCCAGCAGCGGACTAGCGGGAGGGCCCCAAGGGCCTTACGAGCAGTACTTC
TRBV29-1	-	-	TRBJ2-2	CSVVTRLKLGGELFF	TGCAGCGTCGTGACGAGGCTCAAACTGGGCGGGGAGCTGTTTTTT
TRBV7-8	-	-	TRBJ2-7	CASSQGQGGPYEQYF	TGTGCCAGCAGCCAGGGGCAGGGTGGGCCCTACGAGCAGTACTTC
TRBV2	-	once	TRBJ2-2	CASSESRERANTGELFF	TGTGCCAGCAGTGAGAGCCGGGAGCGGGCGAACACCGGGGAGCTGTTTTTT
TRBV15	-	-	TRBJ2-2	CATSLRDPDRFTGELFF	TGTGCCACCAGCCTCCGGGACCCCGACCGCTTCACCGGGGAGCTGTTTTTT
TRBV14	-	-	TRBJ1-4	CASSHAGVGNEKLFF	TGTGCCAGCAGCCATGCAGGGGTTGGTAATGAAAAACTGTTTTTT
TRBV15	-	-	TRBJ2-3	CATSRLPLADLYF	TGTGCCACCAGCAGGCTTCCCTTGGCGGATCTCTATTTT
TRBV9	-	-	TRBJ2-1	CASSVGRSNEQFF	TGTGCCAGCAGCGTAGGTCGGAGCAATGAGCAGTTCTTC
TRBV7-6	TRBD2	-	TRBJ2-7	CASSLAPWTSGSYEQYF	TGTGCCAGCAGCTTAGCCCCGTGGACTAGCGGGTCCTACGAGCAGTACTTC